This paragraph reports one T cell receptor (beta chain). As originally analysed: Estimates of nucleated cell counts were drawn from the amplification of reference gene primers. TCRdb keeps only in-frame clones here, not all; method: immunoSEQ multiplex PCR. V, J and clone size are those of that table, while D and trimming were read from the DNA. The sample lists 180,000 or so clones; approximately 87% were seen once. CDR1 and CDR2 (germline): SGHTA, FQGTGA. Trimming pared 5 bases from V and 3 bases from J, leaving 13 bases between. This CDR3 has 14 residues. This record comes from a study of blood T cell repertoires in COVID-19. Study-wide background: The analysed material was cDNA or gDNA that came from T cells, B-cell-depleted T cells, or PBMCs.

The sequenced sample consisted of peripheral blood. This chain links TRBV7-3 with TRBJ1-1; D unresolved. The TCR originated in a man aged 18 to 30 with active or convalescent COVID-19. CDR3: CASSPSPTHTEAFF. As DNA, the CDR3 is TGTGCCAGCAGCCCCTCACCAACACACACTGAAGCTTTCTTT.